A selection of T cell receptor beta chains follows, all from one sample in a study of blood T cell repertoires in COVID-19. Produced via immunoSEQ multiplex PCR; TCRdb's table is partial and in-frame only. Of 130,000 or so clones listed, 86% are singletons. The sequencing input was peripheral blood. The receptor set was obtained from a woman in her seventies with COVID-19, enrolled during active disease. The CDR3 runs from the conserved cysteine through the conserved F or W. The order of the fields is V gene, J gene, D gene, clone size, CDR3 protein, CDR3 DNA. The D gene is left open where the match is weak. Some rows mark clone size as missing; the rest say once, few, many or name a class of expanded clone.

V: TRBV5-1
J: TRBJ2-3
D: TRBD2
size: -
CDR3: CASSKASGGDTDTQYF
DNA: TGCGCCAGCAGCAAGGCTAGCGGGGGAGACACAGATACGCAGTATTTT

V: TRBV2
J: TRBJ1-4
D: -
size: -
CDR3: CASSSLGPTPEKLFF
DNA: TGTGCCAGCAGTTCCCTGGGGCCCACCCCTGAAAAACTGTTTTTT

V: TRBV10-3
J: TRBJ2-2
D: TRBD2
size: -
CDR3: CAIRGTSATYTGELFF
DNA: TGTGCCATCAGGGGGACTAGCGCTACTTACACCGGGGAGCTGTTTTTT

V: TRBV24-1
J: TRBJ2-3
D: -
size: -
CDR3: CATSDRDIKLTDTQYF
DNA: TGTGCCACCAGTGACCGGGACATTAAACTCACAGATACGCAGTATTTT

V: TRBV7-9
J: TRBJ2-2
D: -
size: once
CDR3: CASSRRLGDTGELFF
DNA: TGTGCCAGCAGCAGACGACTAGGAGACACCGGGGAGCTGTTTTTT

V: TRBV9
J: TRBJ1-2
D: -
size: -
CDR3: CASSPQGAGEKPYGYTF
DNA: TGTGCCAGCAGCCCCCAGGGTGCAGGGGAGAAACCCTATGGCTACACCTTC

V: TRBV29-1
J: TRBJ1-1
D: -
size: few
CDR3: CSVKPGGVMNTEAFF
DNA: TGCAGCGTCAAACCGGGAGGGGTTATGAACACTGAAGCTTTCTTT

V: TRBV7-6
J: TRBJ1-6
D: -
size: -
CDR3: CASSSPVRGSPLHF
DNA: TGTGCCAGCAGCTCCCCCGTCCGGGGGTCACCCCTCCACTTT

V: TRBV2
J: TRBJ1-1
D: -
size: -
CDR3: CASGWAENTEAFF
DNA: TGTGCCAGCGGGTGGGCAGAGAACACTGAAGCTTTCTTT

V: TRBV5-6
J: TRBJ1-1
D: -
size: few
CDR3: CASRGRVWGPPNTEAFF
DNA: TGTGCCAGCAGGGGGAGGGTCTGGGGGCCACCGAACACTGAAGCTTTCTTT

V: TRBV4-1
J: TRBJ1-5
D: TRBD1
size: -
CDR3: CASSYLATGDQPQHF
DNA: TGCGCCAGCAGCTACCTAGCTACAGGGGATCAGCCCCAGCATTTT

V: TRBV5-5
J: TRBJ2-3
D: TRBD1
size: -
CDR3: CASRTGADTQYF
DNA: TGTGCCAGCAGAACAGGGGCGGATACGCAGTATTTT

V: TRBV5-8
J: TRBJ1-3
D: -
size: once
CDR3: CASHAGGGLAGNTIYF
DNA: TGTGCCAGCCATGCCGGCGGAGGACTAGCTGGAAACACCATATATTTT

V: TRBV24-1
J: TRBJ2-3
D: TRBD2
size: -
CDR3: CATSDPRTSGGSADTQYF
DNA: TGTGCCACCAGTGATCCACGGACTAGCGGGGGGTCGGCAGATACGCAGTATTTT